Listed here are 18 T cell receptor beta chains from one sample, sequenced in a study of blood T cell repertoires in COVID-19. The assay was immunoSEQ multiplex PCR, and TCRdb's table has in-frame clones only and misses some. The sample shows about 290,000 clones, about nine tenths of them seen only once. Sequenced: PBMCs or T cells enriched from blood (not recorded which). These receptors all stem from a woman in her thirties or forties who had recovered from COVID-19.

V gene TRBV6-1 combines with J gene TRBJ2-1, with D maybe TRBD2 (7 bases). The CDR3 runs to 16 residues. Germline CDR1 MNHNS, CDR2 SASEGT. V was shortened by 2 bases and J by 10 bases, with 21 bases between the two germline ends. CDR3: CASSETLSLAQGEQFF. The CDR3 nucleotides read TGTGCCAGCAGTGAAACCCTCTCACTAGCGCAGGGGGAGCAGTTCTTC.

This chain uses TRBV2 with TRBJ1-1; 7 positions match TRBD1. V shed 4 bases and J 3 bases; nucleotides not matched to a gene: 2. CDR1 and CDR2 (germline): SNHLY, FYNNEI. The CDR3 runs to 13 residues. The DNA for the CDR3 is TGTGCCAGCAGTGGGGACAGCTACACTGAAGCTTTCTTT. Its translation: CASSGDSYTEAFF.

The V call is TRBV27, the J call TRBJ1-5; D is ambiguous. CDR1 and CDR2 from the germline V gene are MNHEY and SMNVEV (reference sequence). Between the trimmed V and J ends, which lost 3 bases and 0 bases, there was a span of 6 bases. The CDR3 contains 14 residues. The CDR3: CASSFQYSNQPQHF. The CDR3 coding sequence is TGTGCCAGCAGTTTTCAGTATAGCAATCAGCCCCAGCATTTT.

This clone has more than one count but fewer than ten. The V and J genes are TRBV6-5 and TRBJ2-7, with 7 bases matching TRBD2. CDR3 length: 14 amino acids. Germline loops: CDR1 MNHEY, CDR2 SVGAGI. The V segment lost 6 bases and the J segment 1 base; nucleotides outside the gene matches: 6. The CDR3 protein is CASRGAGRSYEQYF. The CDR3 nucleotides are TGTGCCAGCAGGGGAGCGGGAAGGTCCTACGAGCAGTACTTC.

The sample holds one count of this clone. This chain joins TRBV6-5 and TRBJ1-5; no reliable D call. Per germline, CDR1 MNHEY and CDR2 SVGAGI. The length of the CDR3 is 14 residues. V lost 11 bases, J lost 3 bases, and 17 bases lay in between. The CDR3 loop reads CASTGEDFNQPQHF. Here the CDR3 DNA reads TGTGCCTCTACGGGAGAGGATTTCAATCAGCCCCAGCATTTT.

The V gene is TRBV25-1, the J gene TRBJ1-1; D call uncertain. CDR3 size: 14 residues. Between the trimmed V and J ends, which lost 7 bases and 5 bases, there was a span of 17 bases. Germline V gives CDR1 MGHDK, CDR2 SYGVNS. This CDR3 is CASKRTGELTEAFF. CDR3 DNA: TGTGCCAGCAAACGGACTGGGGAATTGACTGAAGCTTTCTTT.

CDR3 residues: CASSYMAASGDNEQFF. CDR3 DNA sequence: TGTGCCAGCAGTTACATGGCAGCTAGCGGCGACAATGAGCAGTTCTTC. This rearrangement joins TRBV6-5 to TRBJ2-1; 7 nucleotides match TRBD2. V gave up 2 bases and J gave up 5 bases; unmatched junction bases: 9. The CDR3 has 16 amino acids. The V gene's germline CDR1 is MNHEY and CDR2 SVGAGI.

CDR3 in DNA: TGTGCCAGCAGCTTACAAGCGGGAAGAACCCCCTACGAGCAGTACTTC. Its protein is CASSLQAGRTPYEQYF. The chain uses TRBV7-2 and TRBJ2-7; the match to TRBD2 covers 7 bases. CDR1 SGHTA and CDR2 FQGNSA come from the germline V gene. The CDR3 is 16 amino acids. V lost 2 bases, J lost 2 bases, and 9 bases stayed unmatched.

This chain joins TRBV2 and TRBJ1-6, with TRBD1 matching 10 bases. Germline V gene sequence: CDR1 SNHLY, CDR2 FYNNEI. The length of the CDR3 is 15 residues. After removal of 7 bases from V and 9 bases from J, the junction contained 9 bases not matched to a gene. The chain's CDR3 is CASTSTGGAPSPLHF. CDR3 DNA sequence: TGTGCCAGCACCTCGACAGGGGGCGCGCCTTCACCCCTCCACTTT.

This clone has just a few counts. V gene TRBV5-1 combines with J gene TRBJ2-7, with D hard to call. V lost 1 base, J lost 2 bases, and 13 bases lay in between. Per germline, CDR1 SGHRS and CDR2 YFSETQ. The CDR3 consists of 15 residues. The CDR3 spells CASSLSIDFTYEQYF. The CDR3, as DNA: TGCGCCAGCAGCTTGAGTATCGACTTCACCTACGAGCAGTACTTC.

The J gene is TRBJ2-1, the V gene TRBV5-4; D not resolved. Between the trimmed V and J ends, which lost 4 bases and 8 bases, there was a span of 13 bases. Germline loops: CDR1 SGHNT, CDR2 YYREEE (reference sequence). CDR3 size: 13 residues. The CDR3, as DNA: TGTGCCAGCAGCCGCAGTATCAGCGATGAGCAGTTCTTC. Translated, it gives CASSRSISDEQFF.

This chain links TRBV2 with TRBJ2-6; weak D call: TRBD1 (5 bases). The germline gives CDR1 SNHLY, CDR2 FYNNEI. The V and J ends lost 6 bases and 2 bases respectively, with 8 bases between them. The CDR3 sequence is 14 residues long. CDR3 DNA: TGTGCCAGCAGGGGGCCGGCTGGGGCCAACGTCCTGACTTTC. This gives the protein CASRGPAGANVLTF.

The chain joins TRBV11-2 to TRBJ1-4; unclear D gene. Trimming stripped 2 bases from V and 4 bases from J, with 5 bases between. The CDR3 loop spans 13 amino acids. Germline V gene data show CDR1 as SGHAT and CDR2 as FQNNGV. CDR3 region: CASSLTVNEKLFF. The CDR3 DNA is TGTGCCAGCAGCTTAACAGTTAATGAAAAACTGTTTTTT.

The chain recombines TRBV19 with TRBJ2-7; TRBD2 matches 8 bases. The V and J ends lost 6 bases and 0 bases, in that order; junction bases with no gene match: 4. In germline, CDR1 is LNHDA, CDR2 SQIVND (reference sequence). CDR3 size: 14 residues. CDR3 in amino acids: CASRTSGSSYEQYF. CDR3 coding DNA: TGTGCCAGTAGAACTAGCGGCAGCTCCTACGAGCAGTACTTC.

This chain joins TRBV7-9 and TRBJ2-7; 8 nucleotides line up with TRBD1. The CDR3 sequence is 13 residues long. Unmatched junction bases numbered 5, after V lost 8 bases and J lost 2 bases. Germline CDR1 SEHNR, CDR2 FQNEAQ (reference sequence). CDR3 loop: CASGTGGTYEQYF. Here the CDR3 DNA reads TGTGCCAGCGGTACAGGGGGTACCTACGAGCAGTACTTC.

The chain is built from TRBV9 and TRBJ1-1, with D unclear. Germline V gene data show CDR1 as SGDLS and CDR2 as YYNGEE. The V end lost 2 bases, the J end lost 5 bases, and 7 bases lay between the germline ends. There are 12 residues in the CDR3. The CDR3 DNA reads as TGTGCCAGCAGCGTGGAGGGAACTGAAGCTTTCTTT. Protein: CASSVEGTEAFF.

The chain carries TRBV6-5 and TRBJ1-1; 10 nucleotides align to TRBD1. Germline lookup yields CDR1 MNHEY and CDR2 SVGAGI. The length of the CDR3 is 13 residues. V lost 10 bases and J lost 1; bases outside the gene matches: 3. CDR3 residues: CAIGTGANTEAFF. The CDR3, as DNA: TGTGCCATCGGGACAGGGGCGAACACTGAAGCTTTCTTT.

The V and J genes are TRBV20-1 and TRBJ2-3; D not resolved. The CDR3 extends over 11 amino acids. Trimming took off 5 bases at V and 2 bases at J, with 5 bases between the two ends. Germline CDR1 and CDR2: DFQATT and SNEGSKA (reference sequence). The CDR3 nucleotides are TGCAGTGCTTTCAACACAGATACGCAGTATTTT. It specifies CSAFNTDTQYF.